Each of the 30 T cell receptor beta chains below was sequenced from the same sample in a study of early T cells in non-severe SARS-CoV-2 infection. TCRdb reprocessed the 5' RACE reads via MiXCR and lists one record per CDR3 protein. The sample lists tens of thousands of distinct CDR3 sequences; more than 13% were seen once. Sequenced here: whole blood, sampled at baseline. Receptors were obtained from an adult who was a healthcare worker with PCR-confirmed SARS-CoV-2 infection or an uninfected control (not recorded which).

The rearrangement links TRBV5-1 to TRBJ2-7, with D maybe TRBD2 (6 bases). The CDR3 is 15 amino acids. V was clipped by 3 bases and J by 0 bases, with 13 bases between them. The germline V gene has CDR1 SGHRS and CDR2 YFSETQ. The CDR3 bases are TGCGCCAGCAGCTCTCTCGGAGGGACCTCCTACGAGCAGTACTTC. Translated, it gives CASSSLGGTSYEQYF.

Many counts were recorded for this clonotype. The chain uses TRBV12-3 or TRBV12-4 and TRBJ1-5; D remains unclear. This CDR3 has 12 residues. The V gene lost 6 bases and the J gene lost 5 bases, with 8 bases spanning the gap. CDR3 DNA sequence: TGTGCCAGCAGCCGGGGTGATCAGCCCCAGCATTTT. Protein: CASSRGDQPQHF.

The chain joins TRBV7-2 to TRBJ2-5; D is perhaps TRBD1 (6 bases). The V and J ends lost 1 base and 5 bases respectively, with 14 bases between them. Germline CDR1 is SGHTA and CDR2 is FQGNSA. The CDR3 totals 15 residues. The CDR3 nucleotides are TGTGCCAGCAGCTTAGGGGTGCAGGGGCCTGAGACCCAGTACTTC. Encoded protein: CASSLGVQGPETQYF.

The chain combines TRBV28 with TRBJ1-1; D unresolved. Germline V lookup: CDR1 MDHEN, CDR2 SYDVKM. CDR3 length: 11 amino acids. V lost 5 bases and J lost 6, with 7 bases in between. The CDR3 spells CASSHVSEAFF. The DNA of the CDR3 is TGTGCCAGCAGTCACGTCTCTGAAGCTTTCTTT.

In its sample, this clonotype was seen a few times. The chain uses TRBV19 and TRBJ2-1; no clear D gene. The CDR3 contains 11 residues. V lost 6 bases and J 4 bases, leaving 4 bases between the germline ends. Germline V lookup: CDR1 LNHDA, CDR2 SQIVND (reference sequence). In DNA, the CDR3 is TGTGCCAGTAGCCGGTACAATGAGCAGTTCTTC. Translating gives CASSRYNEQFF.

This clonotype was seen a handful of times. The rearrangement links TRBV4-2 to TRBJ1-5; no clear D. Germline V gives CDR1 LGHNA, CDR2 YNFKEQ. V lost 4 bases, J lost 3 bases, and 13 bases lay in between. The CDR3 extends over 15 amino acids. This CDR3 reads CASSPHGDLNQPQHF. In DNA, the CDR3 is TGTGCCAGCAGCCCCCACGGAGATCTCAATCAGCCCCAGCATTTT.

This clonotype has only a few counts. V gene TRBV6-1 combines with J gene TRBJ1-6; D not resolved. V gave up 0 bases and J gave up 5 bases, with 17 bases separating them. CDR1 is MNHNS and CDR2 is SASEGT in the germline V gene. The CDR3 loop spans 18 amino acids. CDR3 nucleotides: TGTGCCAGCAGTGAAGCTCTCGAGAGACTTAAGGATAATTCACCCCTCCACTTT. Translating gives CASSEALERLKDNSPLHF.

This clonotype occurred a few times. The chain carries TRBV7-6 and TRBJ2-3; the D is unclear. The CDR3 is made up of 12 amino acids. Between the trimmed V and J ends, which lost 5 bases and 2 bases, there was a span of 5 bases. The germline V gene has CDR1 SGHVS and CDR2 FNYEAQ. The CDR3 loop reads CASSRPTDTQYF. The DNA for the CDR3 is TGTGCCAGCAGCCGACCCACAGATACGCAGTATTTT. The full variable domain, with the rest looked up from reference TRBV7-6 and TRBJ2-3, is GAGVSQSPRYKVTKRGQDVALRCDPISGHVSLYWYRQALGQGPEFLTYFNYEAQQDKSGLPNDRFSAERPEGSISTLTIQRTEQRDSAMYRCASSRPTDTQYFGPGTRLTVL.

The genes are TRBV12-3 or TRBV12-4 and TRBJ2-7; D gene unclear. CDR3 length: 12 amino acids. The V end was cut by 6 bases, the J end by 1 base, with 7 bases between. The chain's CDR3 is CASSPGSYEQYF. The CDR3 nucleotides are TGTGCCAGCAGCCCCGGTTCCTACGAGCAGTACTTC.

The CDR3 spells CATSRDFGRGGAGDTQYF. The DNA for the CDR3 is TGTGCCACCAGCAGAGATTTCGGCCGCGGGGGGGCCGGAGATACGCAGTATTTT. The chain is built from TRBV15 and TRBJ2-3; TRBD2 aligns across 9 bases. This CDR3 is 18 amino acids long. The V and J ends lost 0 bases and 5 bases, in that order; junction bases with no gene match: 12. CDR1 and CDR2 from the germline V gene are LNHNV and YYDKDF (reference sequence). Full variable domain (remainder filled in from reference TRBV15 and TRBJ2-3): DAMVIQNPRYQVTQFGKPVTLSCSQTLNHNVMYWYQQKSSQAPKLLFHYYDKDFNNEADTPDNFQSRRPNTSFCFLDIRSPGLGDTAMYLCATSRDFGRGGAGDTQYFGPGTRLTVL.

The chain employs TRBV29-1 and TRBJ2-1, with D uncertain. The germline V gene has CDR1 SQVTM and CDR2 ANQGSEA. The CDR3 is made up of 11 amino acids. V lost 4 bases to trimming and J lost 9 bases, with 10 bases between them. The CDR3 DNA sequence: TGCAGCGTTGGAACACGGAGTGAGCAGTTCTTC. Translated, it gives CSVGTRSEQFF.

The chain uses TRBV5-1 and TRBJ2-7; D unclear. Trimming stripped 0 bases from V and 2 bases from J, with 9 bases between. The germline gives CDR1 SGHRS, CDR2 YFSETQ. This CDR3 has 14 amino acids. The CDR3 DNA follows: TGCGCCAGCAGCTTGGAGGGTCCCCCCTACGAGCAGTACTTC. Its protein product is CASSLEGPPYEQYF.

Remarks on this clonotype: A read error may account for a junction end that differs from germline. The chain is built from TRBV5-1 and TRBJ2-7; the D gene is possibly TRBD2 (6 bases). The CDR3 spans 14 residues. CDR1 and CDR2 (germline): SGHRS, YFSETQ. CDR3 sequence (DNA): TGTGCCAGCAGTCTCGGGGGAAGCTCCTACGAGCAGTACTTC. Amino acid sequence: CASSLGGSSYEQYF.

This clonotype has just a few counts. The chain employs TRBV2 and TRBJ1-1; the D gene is possibly TRBD1 (6 bases). V lost 3 bases and J lost 9, with 11 bases in between. Germline loops: CDR1 SNHLY, CDR2 FYNNEI. This CDR3 contains 12 residues. The CDR3 reads CASSDFGQKAFF. The CDR3 DNA reads as TGTGCCAGCAGTGATTTCGGACAGAAAGCTTTCTTT. The variable domain in full, with the rest retrieved from reference TRBV2 and TRBJ1-1, is EPEVTQTPSHQVTQMGQEVILRCVPISNHLYFYWYRQILGQKVEFLVSFYNNEISEKSEIFDDQFSVERPDGSNFTLKIRSTKLEDSAMYFCASSDFGQKAFFGQGTRLTVV.

This clonotype was detected ten times or more. V is TRBV7-8 and J is TRBJ2-7, with D tentatively TRBD1 (5 bases). The CDR3 length is 15 residues. Trimming cost V 2 bases and J 9 bases, with 20 bases left between them. Looked up from germline, CDR1 is SGHVS and CDR2 is FQNEAQ. The CDR3 region has the DNA TGTGCCAGCAGCTTATCTACAGGTTGGGCTGGGTTGCAGTACTTC. Protein: CASSLSTGWAGLQYF.

This clonotype was counted between two and nine times. The chain carries TRBV25-1 and TRBJ2-7; TRBD1 aligns across 9 bases. The V and J ends lost 7 bases and 2 bases, in that order; junction bases with no gene match: 12. CDR1 is MGHDK, CDR2 SYGVNS, per germline. There are 16 residues in the CDR3. CDR3 DNA sequence: TGTGCCAGCACAGATTCTATGAGACAGGGGGCCTACGAGCAGTACTTC. Translation: CASTDSMRQGAYEQYF.

In its sample, this clonotype was seen many times. The CDR3 spells CASSLARGGPNEQFF. The CDR3 DNA sequence: TGCGCCAGCAGCTTGGCCCGGGGGGGACCCAATGAGCAGTTCTTC. V usage is TRBV5-1 and J usage is TRBJ2-1; 8 bases fit TRBD2. The V segment lost 0 bases and the J segment 6 bases; nucleotides outside the gene matches: 5. CDR3 length equals 15 residues. From germline, CDR1 is SGHRS and CDR2 YFSETQ.

This clonotype was recorded a few times. The chain carries TRBV5-1 and TRBJ2-3, with 12 bases fitting TRBD2. Per germline, CDR1 SGHRS and CDR2 YFSETQ. V trimming: 4 bases; J trimming: 2 bases; junction bases outside the gene matches: 5. The CDR3 is 16 amino acids. CDR3 loop: CASSSGTSGYTDTQYF. DNA for the CDR3: TGCGCCAGCAGCAGCGGGACTAGCGGGTACACAGATACGCAGTATTTT. Full variable domain (outside the CDR3, taken from reference TRBV5-1 and TRBJ2-3): KAGVTQTPRYLIKTRGQQVTLSCSPISGHRSVSWYQQTPGQGLQFLFEYFSETQRNKGNFPGRFSGRQFSNSRSEMNVSTLELGDSALYLCASSSGTSGYTDTQYFGPGTRLTVL.

This clonotype has a handful of counts. The V gene is TRBV20-1, the J gene TRBJ2-1; D unclear. CDR1 is DFQATT and CDR2 is SNEGSKA in the germline V gene (reference sequence). There are 14 residues in the CDR3. V was trimmed by 1 base and J by 5 bases, leaving 12 bases between them. The CDR3 nucleotides read TGCAGTGCTAGAGCCCGACCCTTTGACAATGAGCAGTTCTTC. Translated: CSARARPFDNEQFF.

V is TRBV28 and J is TRBJ1-6, with TRBD1 matching over 8 bases. The CDR3 is 17 amino acids. The germline CDR1 and CDR2 sequences are MDHEN and SYDVKM. Trimming at V came to 4 bases and at J to 7 bases, leaving 12 bases not matched to a gene. CDR3 DNA sequence: TGTGCCAGCAGTTCAGGGACAGGACGGCGATTGAATTCACCCCTCCACTTT. Its translation: CASSSGTGRRLNSPLHF.

This clonotype was seen a handful of times. This chain connects TRBV15 to TRBJ2-5, with D possibly TRBD2 on 6 matching bases. This CDR3 contains 17 residues. Germline values: CDR1 LNHNV, CDR2 YYDKDF (reference sequence). The germline V and J ends were trimmed by 1 base and 5 bases, with 20 bases remaining between them. The CDR3: CATSRGRRTGLGETQYF. The CDR3 region has the DNA TGTGCCACCAGCAGAGGACGGAGAACGGGACTCGGGGAGACCCAGTACTTC.

The chain carries TRBV9 and TRBJ1-3; no firm D call. Germline V gene lookup returns CDR1 SGDLS and CDR2 YYNGEE. The CDR3 has 16 residues. V lost 0 bases to trimming and J lost 0 bases, with 10 bases between them. The CDR3 spells CASSVGGPISGNTIYF. The CDR3 DNA reads as TGTGCCAGCAGCGTAGGAGGACCGATCTCTGGAAACACCATATATTTT.

This clonotype was found many times. This chain uses TRBV27 with TRBJ2-1; no definite D call. Between the trimmed V and J ends, which lost 8 bases and 3 bases, there was a span of 11 bases. The CDR3 length is 13 residues. The germline gives CDR1 MNHEY, CDR2 SMNVEV (reference sequence). CDR3 DNA sequence: TGTGCCAGCGCAATCCAGTACTACAATGAGCAGTTCTTC. Its translation is CASAIQYYNEQFF.

The sample holds a few counts of this clonotype. This sequence joins TRBV7-6 and TRBJ2-1; TRBD2 aligns across 13 bases. CDR3 length: 17 amino acids. Germline trimming cut 5 bases from V and 12 bases from J; bases unmatched to any gene: 16. Germline CDR1 is SGHVS and CDR2 is FNYEAQ. The CDR3 DNA reads as TGTGCCAGCAGCCCTCCGACCGCGACTAGCGGGGGGTCCGGGCAGTTCTTC. This gives the protein CASSPPTATSGGSGQFF.

This rearrangement joins TRBV7-3 to TRBJ1-2; TRBD1 is a possible D gene (5 bases). The CDR3 spans 17 residues. V lost 1 base, J lost 1 base, and 16 bases lay in between. Germline-derived CDR1 and CDR2 are SGHTA and FQGTGA. The DNA for the CDR3 is TGTGCCAGCAGCTTAATCGGGACGGACAAGATTAACTATGGCTACACCTTC. Its translation is CASSLIGTDKINYGYTF.

This clonotype has more than one count but fewer than ten. The rearrangement joins TRBV28 to TRBJ2-1; 11 bases line up with TRBD2. Trimming removed 6 bases from V and 0 bases from J; junction bases left unmatched: 4. CDR3 size: 16 residues. Germline V lookup: CDR1 MDHEN, CDR2 SYDVKM. In DNA, the CDR3 is TGTGCCAGCAGGACTAGCGGGGCCAGCTCCTACAATGAGCAGTTCTTC. As protein: CASRTSGASSYNEQFF.

The genes are TRBV28 and TRBJ1-2; TRBD1 matches at 9 bases. Germline lookup yields CDR1 MDHEN and CDR2 SYDVKM. V gave up 5 bases and J gave up 1 base; unmatched junction bases: 5. The CDR3 is 15 residues long. The CDR3 DNA reads as TGTGCCAGCAGTCCTTGGGACAGGGATAACTATGGCTACACCTTC. Residues: CASSPWDRDNYGYTF.

There are a few counts of this clonotype. V usage is TRBV11-2 and J usage is TRBJ1-1; D might be TRBD1 (5 bases). Between the trimmed V and J ends, which lost 4 bases and 0 bases, there was a span of 9 bases. CDR1 is SGHAT, CDR2 FQNNGV, per germline. CDR3 length: 14 residues. The CDR3 spells CASSSKTVNTEAFF. CDR3 in DNA: TGTGCCAGCAGCTCCAAGACAGTGAACACTGAAGCTTTCTTT.

A few counts support this clonotype. This sequence joins TRBV13 and TRBJ1-2; D perhaps matches TRBD1 (5 bases). The CDR3 runs 15 residues. Germline loops: CDR1 PRHDT, CDR2 FYEKMQ (reference sequence). Trimming took 1 base from V and 3 from J, leaving 12 bases between them. The CDR3 here is CASSLASRGDYGYTF. The CDR3 DNA follows: TGTGCCAGCAGCTTAGCTTCCAGAGGGGACTATGGCTACACCTTC.

The chain is built from TRBV7-2 and TRBJ1-2; D possibly corresponds to TRBD1 (5 bases). CDR3 length equals 15 residues. Germline V lookup: CDR1 SGHTA, CDR2 FQGNSA. V was pared by 1 base and J by 4 bases, with 13 bases between. The chain's CDR3 is CASSLGDRRAYGYTF. CDR3 in DNA: TGTGCCAGCAGCTTAGGGGACCGTCGAGCCTATGGCTACACCTTC.